This TCR beta chain stems from a study of T cell repertoires in cytomegalovirus infection (dated by TCRdb to between 2018 and 2020). Study-wide context: Peptide stimulations targeted recently identified HLA-C-restricted CMV epitopes, whose presentation resists viral immunomodulation, together with well-studied HLA-B-restricted epitopes. Donor HLA type was relevant to the analysis, as public TCR beta signatures indicated carriage of CMV infection together with the matching HLA type. The research as a whole found: Carriers of CMV infection plus the relevant HLA type were discriminated by the cumulative frequency of public TCR beta family members in the study cohort and in an independent roughly 340-donor cohort. The ex vivo response was dominated by HLA-C-restricted CMV-specific TCR beta clonotypes, which also provided the single most frequent clonotype in two of eight donors.

This clonotype was counted many times. The specificity of this receptor is unknown. No base quality values were provided; no much bigger clone lies one nucleotide off. Read against the paper, the sample's treatment or condition label means: in vitro stimulation with specific CMV peptide epitopes to enrich CMV-specific T cells. Sequenced using an Illumina HiSeq 1500. The public reads were run again by TCRdb, first through fastp at Q25 and then through MiXCR, and only productive beta chains were kept. CDR3 protein duplicates are merged, each entry listing the most common genes and DNA. Counted in this sample were 84,000 or so distinct CDR3 sequences; 45% to 50% of them appeared once. Approximately 93% of the sample goes to the ten largest clones. This TCR was sampled from a human donor in good health (CMV status not recorded). Some clones in this sample may be carry-over from other donors' samples. Material: CD8+ T cells from cultured PBMCs, obtained from culture after CMV antigen stimulation.

For the CDR3, the sequence is CASSLTRDRHETQYF. Here is the DNA: TGTGCCAGCAGCTTAACCCGGGACAGGCACGAGACCCAGTACTTC. The rearranged chain carries TRBV7-9 and TRBJ2-5, and 8 bases in between align with TRBD1. From cysteine to phenylalanine, the CDR3 is 15 amino acids long. The entry retains the CDR3 DNA only, 45 bases that are in frame from base 1. The germline V gene (reference sequence) supplies CDR1 SEHNR and CDR2 FQNEAQ. Trimming removed 2 bases from V and 5 bases from J; the gene matches leave 7 bases unexplained.